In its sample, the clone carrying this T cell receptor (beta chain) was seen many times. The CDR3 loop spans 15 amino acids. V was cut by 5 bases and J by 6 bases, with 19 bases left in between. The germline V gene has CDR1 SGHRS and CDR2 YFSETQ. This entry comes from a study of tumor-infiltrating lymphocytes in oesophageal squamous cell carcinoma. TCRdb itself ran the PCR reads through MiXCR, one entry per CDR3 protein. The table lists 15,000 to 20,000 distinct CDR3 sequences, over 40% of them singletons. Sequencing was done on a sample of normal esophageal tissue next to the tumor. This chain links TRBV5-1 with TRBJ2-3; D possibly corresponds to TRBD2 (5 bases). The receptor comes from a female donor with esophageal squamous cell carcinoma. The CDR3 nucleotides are TGCGCCAGCAGGAGGGCAGACCTGGAGTCGGATACGCAGTATTTT. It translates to CASRRADLESDTQYF.